By sample share, the clone carrying this T cell receptor beta chain is large. The time point is: sample taken at primary tumor resection. The donor group consisted of roughly 76 patients who had untreated, early-stage non-small cell lung cancer. The data originate from a study of spatial heterogeneity in lung cancer. Turning to the study itself: Alpha-chain sequences were consistently detected less often than beta-chain sequences.

TCRdb redid the calling of the 5' RACE reads with MiXCR, one entry per CDR3 protein. Among approximately 150 distinct CDR3 sequences listed, 15% to 20% were seen once. Germline assignment: CDR1 MNHEY and CDR2 SMNVEV (reference sequence). The CDR3 length is 15 residues. V dropped 8 bases and J dropped 3 bases, with 17 bases sitting between them. J is TRBJ1-5 and V is TRBV27; TRBD1 might be the D (6 bases). The TCR sequence derives from a female donor with early-stage non-small cell lung cancer. The sequencing used normal lung tissue next to the tumor, collected at surgery. CDR3 bases: TGTGCCAGCGGATTACAGGGTACCGCCAATCAGCCCCAGCATTTT. It codes for CASGLQGTANQPQHF.